This entry lists 10 T cell receptor beta chains sequenced from one sample in a study of somatic mutations in cytotoxic T cells in rheumatoid arthritis. Using immunoSEQ multiplex PCR, the repertoire was profiled, and TCRdb retains in-frame clones only, with some absent. The sample yields 13,000 or so clones, 74% seen once. The specimen was CD8+ T cells sorted from blood. These receptors were taken from an adult with rheumatoid arthritis.

This clone turned up a few times. The chain couples TRBV27 to TRBJ2-7, with D perhaps given as TRBD1 or TRBD2 (5 bases each). There are 13 residues in the CDR3. V dropped 3 bases and J dropped 3 bases, with 9 bases sitting between them. Germline values: CDR1 MNHEY, CDR2 SMNVEV (reference sequence). CDR3 sequence reads: CASSLGPHYEQYF. Written as DNA, the CDR3 is TGTGCCAGCAGTTTGGGACCCCACTACGAGCAGTACTTC.

V and J are TRBV9 and TRBJ1-1; D not certain. Deletions cut 0 bases from V and 2 bases from J, with 5 bases between. CDR3 length: 13 amino acids. Germline CDR1 is SGDLS and CDR2 is YYNGEE. The CDR3 loop reads CASSVGINTEAFF. CDR3 nucleotide sequence: TGTGCCAGCAGCGTAGGAATAAACACTGAAGCTTTCTTT.

This clone was counted between two and nine times. CDR3 DNA sequence: TGTGCCAGTAGTATAATTGGTGAGGGGCGCCCCTCTGGGGCCAACGTCCTGACTTTC. Translating it yields CASSIIGEGRPSGANVLTF. The genes are TRBV19 and TRBJ2-6; the D gene could be TRBD1 or TRBD2 (5 bases each). The CDR3 spans 19 residues. Trimming shortened V by 2 bases and J by 0 bases, and 17 bases separated the two germline ends. Germline CDR1 is LNHDA and CDR2 is SQIVND (reference sequence).

This sequence joins TRBV6-6 and TRBJ2-2; D ambiguous. The V gene lost 4 bases and the J gene lost 4 bases, with 7 bases spanning the gap. Germline V gene sequence: CDR1 MNHNY, CDR2 SVGAGI (reference sequence). The CDR3 is 13 amino acids. The CDR3 protein is CASSWTATGELFF. The DNA of the CDR3 is TGTGCCAGCAGTTGGACGGCCACCGGGGAGCTGTTTTTT.

This clone was seen more than once but under ten times. The chain links TRBV27 to TRBJ2-7; 9 nucleotides align to TRBD1. V trimming: 5 bases; J trimming: 7 bases; junction bases outside the gene matches: 15. The CDR3 is 16 amino acids. Germline V gives CDR1 MNHEY, CDR2 SMNVEV (reference sequence). For the CDR3, the DNA is TGTGCCAGCAGTCCCAAGCCCGGGACAGGGTTAAGGGAGCAGTACTTC. It codes for CASSPKPGTGLREQYF.

V usage is TRBV7-6 and J usage is TRBJ2-3, with D possibly being TRBD1 (5 bases). The V end was cut by 7 bases, the J end by 0 bases, with 20 bases between. This CDR3 is built from 17 residues. The germline CDR1 and CDR2 sequences are SGHVS and FNYEAQ. The CDR3 sequence: CASTLRGSIPSTDTQYF. CDR3 nucleotide sequence: TGTGCCAGCACCCTTAGGGGCTCTATTCCTAGCACAGATACGCAGTATTTT.

The gene calls are TRBV18 and TRBJ2-1, with D tentatively TRBD1 (6 bases). In germline, CDR1 is KGHSH, CDR2 LQKENI. The CDR3 spans 15 residues. V was trimmed by 5 bases and J by 0 bases, leaving 11 bases between them. CDR3 sequence reads: CASSGDRSSYNEQFF. In nucleotides, the CDR3 is TGTGCCAGCTCAGGAGACAGGAGCTCCTACAATGAGCAGTTCTTC.

The CDR3, as DNA: TGTGCCAGCAGCCCCAGTGAGAGGGGGCGAAACAATGAGCAGTTCTTC. This encodes CASSPSERGRNNEQFF. This chain uses TRBV28 with TRBJ2-1; 7 bases match TRBD1. Trimming cost V 6 bases and J 5 bases; bases outside gene matches: 13. This CDR3 has 16 amino acids. Germline assignment: CDR1 MDHEN and CDR2 SYDVKM.

This clone was recorded a few times. DNA for the CDR3: TGCAGCGTTGAAGACGGGACAGGGAATCAGCCCCAGCATTTT. Translating gives CSVEDGTGNQPQHF. This chain uses TRBV29-1 with TRBJ1-5, with 9 bases fitting TRBD1. CDR1 is SQVTM and CDR2 is ANQGSEA in the germline V gene. The CDR3 covers 14 residues. V was pared by 0 bases and J by 4 bases, with 1 base of the junction left unmatched.

This clone is judged medium-sized. The chain has TRBV28 and TRBJ1-1; TRBD1 might be the D (5 bases). Germline CDR1 reads MDHEN; CDR2 reads SYDVKM. V lost 3 bases, J lost 5 bases, and 13 bases lay in between. The CDR3 runs to 14 residues. The DNA of the CDR3 is TGTGCCAGCAGTTTCCGGGGCAGGAGGACTGAAGCTTTCTTT. Its protein is CASSFRGRRTEAFF.